This paragraph covers one TCR beta chain sequence. This specimen belongs to a study of blood T cell repertoires in COVID-19. Overall study context: T cells, B-cell-depleted T cells, or PBMCs supplied cDNA or gDNA.

The table came from immunoSEQ multiplex PCR; TCRdb's copy has only in-frame clones and leaves some out. The table records around 100,000 clones, about 90% of them present only once. In Seattle, patients joined the study during active infection and were tracked longitudinally. The V gene's germline CDR1 is LNHDA and CDR2 SQIVND (reference sequence). Trimming removed 3 bases at V and 10 bases at J, with 13 bases between. The CDR3 is 14 amino acids. The sample comprised peripheral blood. This chain links TRBV19 with TRBJ1-6; tentatively, D is TRBD1 (5 bases). The TCR originated in a woman between 45 and 60 years old with COVID-19, enrolled during active disease. The CDR3 coding sequence is TGTGCCAGTAGTATCCTTCCAGGGCGGTCACCCCTCCACTTT. It is translated as CASSILPGRSPLHF.